This entry lists 22 T cell receptor beta chains sequenced from one sample in a study of cytomegalovirus exposure and HLA in healthy donors. The PCR used 60 Vbeta and 13 Jbeta primers. Sequencing used immunoSEQ multiplex PCR; TCRdb keeps in-frame clones, though not all of them. This table holds around 130,000 clones, over 70% found once. Sequencing was done on a sample of PBMCs. The receptors derive from a woman in her thirties or forties in good health and CMV-seronegative.

The V gene is TRBV29-1, the J gene TRBJ1-1, with TRBD1 matching 8 bases. This CDR3 has 12 residues. CDR1 and CDR2 (germline): SQVTM, ANQGSEA. With V trimmed by 3 bases and J by 10 bases, 7 bases remained unmatched. The CDR3 here is CSVEYRGTGAFF. The CDR3 bases are TGCAGCGTTGAGTACAGGGGGACAGGAGCTTTCTTT.

This chain uses TRBV15 with TRBJ1-5, with unresolved D. CDR1 is LNHNV and CDR2 is YYDKDF in the germline V gene (reference sequence). The CDR3 runs 13 residues. Trimming left V 4 bases short and J 0 bases short, with 4 bases between. In DNA form, the CDR3 reads TGTGCCACCAGCACAGGTAGCAATCAGCCCCAGCATTTT. It codes for CATSTGSNQPQHF.

The V gene is TRBV6-5, the J gene TRBJ2-7, with 9 positions matching TRBD1. Looked up from germline, CDR1 is MNHEY and CDR2 is SVGAGI. V lost 5 bases, J lost 7 bases, and 12 bases stayed unmatched. The CDR3 is 15 amino acids. Here the CDR3 reads CASSPSSRTGEEQYF. The CDR3 bases are TGTGCCAGCAGTCCTAGCTCCAGGACAGGGGAGGAGCAGTACTTC.

The sample holds a few counts of this clone. The chain employs TRBV19 and TRBJ2-7; tentatively, D is TRBD1 (6 bases). Germline loops: CDR1 LNHDA, CDR2 SQIVND (reference sequence). Trimming took off 4 bases at V and 2 bases at J, with 9 bases between the two ends. This CDR3 is built from 13 residues. CDR3 sequence reads: CASSRDKTYEQYF. The CDR3 DNA reads as TGTGCCAGTAGTAGGGACAAAACCTACGAGCAGTACTTC.

The count of this clone is one. The chain carries TRBV5-1 and TRBJ2-3; TRBD2 matches 11 bases. In germline, CDR1 is SGHRS, CDR2 YFSETQ. This CDR3 contains 16 residues. V was pared by 2 bases and J by 4 bases, with 6 bases of the junction left unmatched. As DNA, the CDR3 is TGCGCCAGCAGCTTAACTAGCGGGGGAGTTTCAGATACGCAGTATTTT. Translating gives CASSLTSGGVSDTQYF.

The chain recombines TRBV21-1 with TRBJ1-6; TRBD1, the D gene given by the table, was not confirmed from the DNA. TRBV21-1 is flagged as a pseudogene. This CDR3 region has 16 residues. The CDR3 bases are TGTGCCAGCAGTCCGCCTGTGGCCCCCTATAATTCACCCCTCCACTTT. It is translated as CASSPPVAPYNSPLHF.

This chain uses TRBV29-1 with TRBJ2-1, with 14 bases lining up with TRBD2. V trimming: 3 bases; J trimming: 7 bases; junction bases outside the gene matches: 2. CDR3 size: 14 residues. Germline V CDR1 and CDR2: SQVTM, ANQGSEA. The CDR3 DNA sequence: TGCAGCGTTGATTGGACTAGCGGGGGGAATGAGCAGTTCTTC. It is translated as CSVDWTSGGNEQFF.

The rearrangement uses TRBV5-6 and TRBJ1-5; D is possibly TRBD1 (5 bases). This CDR3 contains 15 residues. Germline V lookup: CDR1 SGHDT, CDR2 YYEEEE. V shed 1 base and J shed 4 bases, with 12 bases lying between them. CDR3 nucleotides: TGTGCCAGCAGCTTGACAGGTAGTGGAAATCAGCCCCAGCATTTT. Translating gives CASSLTGSGNQPQHF.

This chain links TRBV19 with TRBJ2-2; 7 nucleotides match TRBD2. V gave up 6 bases and J gave up 4 bases; unmatched junction bases: 5. The germline gives CDR1 LNHDA, CDR2 SQIVND (reference sequence). There are 14 residues in the CDR3. The CDR3 coding sequence is TGTGCCAGTAGCGCCTCGGGGGGCACCGGGGAGCTGTTTTTT. Protein: CASSASGGTGELFF.

The chain employs TRBV5-1 and TRBJ2-1; D is undetermined. Germline-derived CDR1 and CDR2 are SGHRS and YFSETQ. The V and J ends lost 3 bases and 5 bases respectively, with 3 bases between them. The CDR3 runs to 11 residues. Written as DNA, the CDR3 is TGCGCCAGCAGCTCGGACAATGAGCAGTTCTTC. It is translated as CASSSDNEQFF.

This clone occurred a few times. The chain couples TRBV6-6 to TRBJ2-7; 7 positions agree with TRBD2. Unmatched junction bases numbered 6, after V lost 5 bases and J lost 5 bases. From germline, CDR1 is MNHNY and CDR2 SVGAGI (reference sequence). This CDR3 spans 13 amino acids. CDR3 in amino acids: CASSRGGGHEQYF. In DNA, the CDR3 is TGTGCCAGCAGTCGTGGGGGAGGGCACGAGCAGTACTTC.

The chain is built from TRBV10-1 and TRBJ1-1; no clear D gene. Trimming left V 6 bases short and J 3 bases short, with 11 bases between. Germline CDR1 and CDR2: WNHNN and SYGVQD (reference sequence). The CDR3 sequence is 13 residues long. In DNA form, the CDR3 reads TGCGCCAGCAGCTCCTCAGGCTACACTGAAGCTTTCTTT. Amino acids: CASSSSGYTEAFF.

The genes are TRBV7-2 and TRBJ2-7; 8 bases are shared with TRBD2. CDR3 length equals 16 residues. CDR1 is SGHTA and CDR2 is FQGNSA in the germline V gene. The trim removed 1 base at V and 2 bases at J, leaving 7 bases unmatched. The CDR3 nucleotides read TGTGCCAGCAGCTTAGAGGCGGGGGGTTCCACCTACGAGCAGTACTTC. Protein: CASSLEAGGSTYEQYF.

V and J are TRBV6-6 and TRBJ1-1; TRBD1 agrees at 8 bases. The junction had 9 bases not matched to a gene; V was cut back by 3 bases and J by 6 bases. Germline V CDR1 and CDR2: MNHNY, SVGAGI (reference sequence). The CDR3 covers 15 residues. DNA for the CDR3: TGTGCCAGCAGTTATGGTCGGACAGGGTCAGCTGAAGCTTTCTTT. This encodes CASSYGRTGSAEAFF.

This sequence joins TRBV5-4 and TRBJ2-3, with 10 bases fitting TRBD1. The V and J ends lost 3 bases and 6 bases, in that order; junction bases with no gene match: 7. From germline, CDR1 is SGHNT and CDR2 YYREEE (reference sequence). This CDR3 spans 15 amino acids. CDR3 DNA: TGTGCCAGCAGCTATCGACAGGGGGCTGCGGATACGCAGTATTTT. It specifies CASSYRQGAADTQYF.

The V gene is TRBV23-1, the J gene TRBJ2-7; D gene uncertain. TRBV23-1 is an ORF; its function is uncertain. The CDR3 is 13 residues long. Between the trimmed V and J ends, which lost 4 bases and 3 bases, there was a span of 10 bases. CDR3 sequence (DNA): TGCGCCAGCAGTCCGCACCCAGACTACGAGCAGTACTTC. Amino acids: CASSPHPDYEQYF.

The chain recombines TRBV28 with TRBJ2-2; D is possibly TRBD1 (6 bases). This CDR3 comprises 15 residues. The germline V gene encodes CDR1 MDHEN and CDR2 SYDVKM. The V end was cut by 2 bases, the J end by 4 bases, with 11 bases between. This CDR3 is CASSLKGHLTGELFF. The CDR3 DNA sequence: TGTGCCAGCAGTTTAAAGGGACACCTCACCGGGGAGCTGTTTTTT.

The genes are TRBV9 and TRBJ1-1; maybe TRBD1 (5 bases). Trimming pared 1 base from V and 1 base from J, leaving 11 bases between. The germline V gene has CDR1 SGDLS and CDR2 YYNGEE. There are 15 residues in the CDR3. CDR3 bases: TGTGCCAGCAGCGTATCGGGGGGAGCGAACACTGAAGCTTTCTTT. Translating it yields CASSVSGGANTEAFF.

This clone has a handful of counts. This chain links TRBV30 with TRBJ2-3, with 9 bases fitting TRBD2. The length of the CDR3 is 15 residues. V gave up 0 bases and J gave up 0 bases; unmatched junction bases: 1. Germline assignment: CDR1 GTSNPN and CDR2 SVGIG (reference sequence). CDR3 loop: CAWSVLAGSTDTQYF. The CDR3 region has the DNA TGTGCCTGGAGTGTACTAGCGGGTAGCACAGATACGCAGTATTTT.

The chain combines TRBV6-5 with TRBJ2-3; 7 nucleotides agree with TRBD1. There are 13 residues in the CDR3. V trimming: 7 bases; J trimming: 4 bases; junction bases outside the gene matches: 5. Germline lookup yields CDR1 MNHEY and CDR2 SVGAGI. CDR3 nucleotide sequence: TGTGCCAGCAACCCAGGGGGTGCAGATACGCAGTATTTT. It yields the protein CASNPGGADTQYF.

V gene TRBV2 combines with J gene TRBJ1-2; 9 nucleotides align to TRBD1. The germline CDR1 and CDR2 sequences are SNHLY and FYNNEI. This CDR3 spans 17 amino acids. V shed 0 bases, J shed 4 bases, and the junction held 9 bases outside the gene matches. For the CDR3, the DNA is TGTGCCAGCAGTGAAGCGCCCCCTCGGACAGGGGCCTATGGCTACACCTTC. Translating it yields CASSEAPPRTGAYGYTF.

This sequence joins TRBV2 and TRBJ2-1; D possibly corresponds to TRBD2 (6 bases). The CDR3 totals 12 residues. Germline CDR1 is SNHLY and CDR2 is FYNNEI. Trimming took 3 bases from V and 6 from J, leaving 6 bases between them. CDR3: CASSDGSNEQFF. The CDR3 DNA is TGTGCCAGCAGTGACGGGAGCAATGAGCAGTTCTTC.